Listed here are 8 T cell receptor beta chains from one sample, sequenced in a study of CXCR3-negative and CXCR3-positive naive CD8 T cells. cDNA libraries for TRB were generated by 5' RACE incorporating UMI labels. TCRdb re-called the 5' RACE reads; one entry per CDR3 protein, DNA not given. The table lists approximately 140,000 distinct CDR3 sequences. Overall study findings and caveats: The study found more hydrophobic TRB CDR3s in CXCR3-positive naive cells than in CXCR3-negative naive cells.

These receptors' targets are unknown. The sample was naive CXCR3+ CD8+ T cells from blood. Subset specified: CD45RO-CCR7+CD27+CD95- naive CD8+ T cells expressing CXCR3 (TNR3+). Source of these receptors: a human donor in good health. Some clones in this sample may be carry-over from other donors' samples.

The chain uses TRBV4-3 and TRBJ2-7. Looked up from germline, CDR1 is LGHNA and CDR2 is YSLEER. This CDR3 contains 13 residues. The CDR3 here is CASSQGSAYEQYF.

The rearrangement joins TRBV6-2 or TRBV6-3 to TRBJ2-7. There are 12 residues in the CDR3. Germline loops: CDR1 MNHEY, CDR2 SVGEGT. This chain's CDR3 is CASTDVEYEQYF.

The chain couples TRBV7-2 to TRBJ2-7; TCRdb selects TRBD1, and the lack of DNA leaves this call unchecked. Germline lookup yields CDR1 SGHTA and CDR2 FQGNSA. The CDR3 length is 12 residues. This chain's CDR3 is CASSLGWGDRHF.

The V call is TRBV23-1, the J call TRBJ2-7; TCRdb returns TRBD1, unconfirmable since there is no DNA. TRBV23-1 falls under the ORF class, with uncertain function. The CDR3 extends over 16 amino acids. The CDR3 spells CASSPWSAGGGYEQYF.

V usage is TRBV6-6 and J usage is TRBJ2-3. The CDR3 covers 14 residues. CDR1 MNHNY and CDR2 SVGAGI come from the germline V gene (reference sequence). The CDR3: CASSYLSSTDTQYF.

CDR3 region: CASSLNRGDGYSYNSPLHF. The chain joins TRBV13 to TRBJ1-6; with no DNA, the TCRdb D assignment of TRBD1 cannot be verified. Germline loops: CDR1 PRHDT, CDR2 FYEKMQ (reference sequence). The CDR3 totals 19 residues.

The chain combines TRBV5-1 with TRBJ1-1. The CDR3 has 15 amino acids. CDR1 SGHRS and CDR2 YFSETQ come from the germline V gene. The CDR3 spells CASSLEANLNTEAFF.

The chain uses TRBV7-9 and TRBJ2-2. This CDR3 spans 12 amino acids. The germline gives CDR1 SEHNR, CDR2 FQNEAQ (reference sequence). The CDR3 loop reads CAAEANTGELFF.